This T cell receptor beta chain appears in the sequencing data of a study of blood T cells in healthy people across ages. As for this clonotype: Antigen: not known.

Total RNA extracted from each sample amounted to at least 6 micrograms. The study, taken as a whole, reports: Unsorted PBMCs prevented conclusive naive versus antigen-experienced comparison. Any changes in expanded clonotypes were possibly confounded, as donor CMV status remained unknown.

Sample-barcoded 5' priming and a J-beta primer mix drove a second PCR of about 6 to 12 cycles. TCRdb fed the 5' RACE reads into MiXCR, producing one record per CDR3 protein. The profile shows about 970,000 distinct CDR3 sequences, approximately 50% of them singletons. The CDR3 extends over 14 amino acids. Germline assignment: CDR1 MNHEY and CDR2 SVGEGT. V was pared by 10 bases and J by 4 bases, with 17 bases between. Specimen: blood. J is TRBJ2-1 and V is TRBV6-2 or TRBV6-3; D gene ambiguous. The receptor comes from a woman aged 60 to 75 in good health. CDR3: CANPETRGYNEQFF. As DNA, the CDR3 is TGTGCCAACCCGGAGACGCGAGGTTACAATGAGCAGTTCTTC.